This TCR beta chain was recovered during a study of T cell responses to AZD1222 COVID-19 vaccine. General study findings and limits: The donors showed a predominance of white British ancestry and of females, with possible underestimation of clonal diversity. Just a handful of AZD1222 recipients were seropositive at baseline. The span of vaccine-associated CD4 TCRs extended across spike, with dominance at 160-218 and 743-854.

Some clones are missing from TCRdb's copy, which holds only in-frame ones; the method was immunoSEQ multiplex PCR. Here the sample spans 150,000 to 200,000 clones, under 95% being singletons. Second-dose intervals near 4 or 12 weeks were combined. Details on this clone: The target antigen is unknown.

Trimming removed 5 bases at V and 1 base at J, with 11 bases between. The CDR3 totals 14 residues. CDR1 is MNHEY, CDR2 SVGAGI, per germline. The clonotype comes from an adult who received the AZD1222 COVID-19 vaccine. V and J are TRBV6-5 and TRBJ1-1; D gene uncertain. Here the sequenced sample was peripheral blood, taken 28 days after the second AZD1222 dose. CDR3 DNA: TGTGCCAGCAGTAAATACTTTCGGAACACTGAAGCTTTCTTT. Its protein product is CASSKYFRNTEAFF.